This entry lists 20 T cell receptor beta chains sequenced from one sample in a study of blood T cell repertoires in COVID-19. Data came from immunoSEQ multiplex PCR; TCRdb stores just in-frame clones and leaves some out. The data show under 70,000 clones, 90% seen once. The source material was peripheral blood. The receptors shown here come from a man at least 80 years old with acute or convalescent COVID-19.

This clone was picked up a small number of times. The V call is TRBV28, the J call TRBJ1-5; a possible D gene is TRBD1 (5 bases). The CDR3 totals 16 residues. The germline V gene has CDR1 MDHEN and CDR2 SYDVKM. Between the trimmed V and J ends, which lost 6 bases and 0 bases, there was a span of 15 bases. The CDR3 spells CASSPGKGNSNQPQHF. The CDR3 DNA sequence: TGTGCCAGCAGCCCAGGGAAAGGGAATAGCAATCAGCCCCAGCATTTT.

The rearrangement uses TRBV18 and TRBJ1-1; no definite D call. The CDR3 runs to 13 residues. The germline gives CDR1 KGHSH, CDR2 LQKENI. V lost 4 bases and J lost 5, with 11 bases in between. The CDR3 DNA reads TGTGCCAGCTCACAAGAGAGGGCGACTGAAGCTTTCTTT. Protein product: CASSQERATEAFF.

The chain carries TRBV4-1 and TRBJ1-6; unclear D gene. Germline-derived CDR1 and CDR2 are MGHRA and YSYEKL. CDR3 length equals 16 residues. V was clipped by 0 bases and J by 0 bases, with 6 bases between them. The DNA for the CDR3 is TGCGCCAGCAGCCAAGAGCTAAGCTCCTATAATTCACCCCTCCACTTT. Amino acid sequence: CASSQELSSYNSPLHF.

This clone has only a few counts. This rearrangement joins TRBV11-2 to TRBJ1-4; D is uncertain. V shed 1 base and J shed 7 bases, with 4 bases lying between them. The CDR3 extends over 12 amino acids. The germline CDR1 and CDR2 sequences are SGHAT and FQNNGV. CDR3 bases: TGTGCCAGCAGCTTAGTGGCTGAAAAACTGTTTTTT. This translates into CASSLVAEKLFF.

The genes are TRBV7-8 and TRBJ1-6; no definite D call. The germline V gene encodes CDR1 SGHVS and CDR2 FQNEAQ. The CDR3 spans 18 residues. V dropped 5 bases and J dropped 0 bases, with 17 bases sitting between them. DNA for the CDR3: TGTGCCAGCAGCCTTAGGCAGGTCCAGAGCTCCTATAATTCACCCCTCCACTTT. Residues: CASSLRQVQSSYNSPLHF.

Note on this clone: Its ends do not fully match the called genes, so a read error is possible. This chain links TRBV3-1 (or the pseudogene TRBV3-2) with TRBJ1-2; 9 bases line up with TRBD1. Looked up from germline, CDR1 is LGHDT and CDR2 is YNNKEL (reference sequence). The CDR3 loop spans 15 amino acids. CDR3 protein: CAGSQSGTGNYGYTF. CDR3 DNA sequence: TGTGCCGGCAGCCAATCCGGGACAGGGAACTATGGCTACACCTTC.

This chain joins TRBV6-5 and TRBJ1-5; 7 positions agree with TRBD1. Germline assignment: CDR1 MNHEY and CDR2 SVGAGI. The CDR3 loop spans 14 amino acids. V gave up 7 bases and J gave up 7 bases; unmatched junction bases: 10. CDR3 sequence: CASTADRAGQPQHF. The DNA of the CDR3 is TGTGCCAGCACCGCAGACAGGGCTGGGCAGCCCCAGCATTTT.

This chain joins TRBV10-3 and TRBJ2-5; 13 nucleotides align to TRBD2. J gave up 3 bases and V 3 bases, and 4 bases lay outside the gene matches. This CDR3 is built from 16 residues. Germline V gene data show CDR1 as ENHRY and CDR2 as SYGVKD. CDR3: CAISDWTSGGKETQYF. The CDR3 DNA sequence: TGTGCCATCAGTGATTGGACTAGCGGGGGAAAAGAGACCCAGTACTTC.

This clone was picked up a small number of times. This sequence joins TRBV3-1 (or the pseudogene TRBV3-2) and TRBJ2-2; 8 positions agree with TRBD2. V lost 7 bases, J lost 4 bases, and 8 bases stayed unmatched. This CDR3 is built from 15 residues. CDR1 is LGHDT and CDR2 is YNNKEL in the germline V gene (reference sequence). CDR3 bases: TGTGCCAGCACCTATAGCGGGGCTGGCACCGGGGAGCTGTTTTTT. Its translation: CASTYSGAGTGELFF.

V gene TRBV5-1 combines with J gene TRBJ2-1, with D maybe TRBD1 (6 bases). The CDR3 runs to 14 residues. V lost 3 bases and J lost 3, with 10 bases in between. Germline loops: CDR1 SGHRS, CDR2 YFSETQ. The CDR3 bases are TGCGCCAGCAGCTCGGGACAAAACTACAATGAGCAGTTCTTC. Translation gives CASSSGQNYNEQFF.

This chain joins TRBV15 and TRBJ1-1; unclear D gene. The ends were cut back, 2 bases at V and 7 bases at J, with 14 bases in the middle. This CDR3 region has 14 residues. Germline CDR1 LNHNV, CDR2 YYDKDF (reference sequence). For the CDR3, the DNA is TGTGCCACCAGCAGATACGGGTCCCAGAGTGAAGCTTTCTTT. Amino acids: CATSRYGSQSEAFF.

The rearrangement joins TRBV10-3 to TRBJ1-1, with TRBD1 matching over 10 bases. The CDR3 has 13 residues. Trimming took 6 bases from V and 3 from J; bases not matched to a gene: 1. From germline, CDR1 is ENHRY and CDR2 SYGVKD. Here the CDR3 reads CAISGTGDTEAFF. Written as DNA, the CDR3 is TGTGCCATCAGCGGGACAGGGGACACTGAAGCTTTCTTT.

The chain employs TRBV29-1 and TRBJ1-1; TRBD1 agrees at 8 bases. CDR3 length equals 14 residues. V gave up 8 bases and J gave up 1 base; unmatched junction bases: 9. Germline assignment: CDR1 SQVTM and CDR2 ANQGSEA. This chain's CDR3 is CSIQTGTGNTEAFF. The CDR3 bases are TGCAGCATACAGACAGGGACAGGGAACACTGAAGCTTTCTTT.

CDR3 residues: CASSFRGSDTGELFF. In DNA, the CDR3 is TGTGCCAGCAGCTTCAGGGGGAGTGACACCGGGGAGCTGTTTTTT. The chain recombines TRBV5-5 with TRBJ2-2, with TRBD1 matching over 7 bases. After removal of 2 bases from V and 3 bases from J, the junction contained 4 bases not matched to a gene. This CDR3 is 15 amino acids long. CDR1 is SGHKS and CDR2 is YYEKEE in the germline V gene (reference sequence).

This rearrangement joins TRBV6-6 to TRBJ2-5; tentatively, D is TRBD2 (5 bases). V gave up 8 bases and J gave up 5 bases, with 12 bases separating them. The CDR3 consists of 12 residues. CDR1 and CDR2 (germline): MNHNY, SVGAGI (reference sequence). CDR3 protein: CASLDPSETQYF. DNA of the CDR3: TGTGCCAGCCTCGACCCTAGCGAGACCCAGTACTTC.

The chain couples TRBV6-5 to TRBJ1-6, with 7 bases fitting TRBD1. The V segment lost 11 bases and the J segment 6 bases; nucleotides outside the gene matches: 7. CDR1 and CDR2 from the germline V gene are MNHEY and SVGAGI. This CDR3 contains 13 residues. CDR3 DNA: TGTGCCTGCAAAACAGGGGTTAATTCACCCCTCCACTTT. Amino acids: CACKTGVNSPLHF.

This rearrangement joins TRBV24-1 to TRBJ2-5, with TRBD1 as a possible D gene (5 bases). Germline lookup yields CDR1 KGHDR and CDR2 SFDVKD. V was cut by 0 bases and J by 4 bases, with 5 bases left in between. The CDR3 loop spans 13 amino acids. The CDR3 bases are TGTGCCACCAGTGATTTGAGGGGAGAGACCCAGTACTTC. This sequence encodes CATSDLRGETQYF.

J is TRBJ1-2 and V is TRBV10-1; D possibly corresponds to TRBD1 (5 bases). V was pared by 0 bases and J by 5 bases, with 22 bases between. This CDR3 has 18 amino acids. Germline CDR1 and CDR2: WNHNN and SYGVQD (reference sequence). The DNA of the CDR3 is TGCGCCAGCAGTGAGTCTTCCTATAACGTCGACAGCCTGTATGGCTACACCTTC. Translating it yields CASSESSYNVDSLYGYTF.

The chain couples TRBV2 to TRBJ1-6, with D maybe TRBD1 (6 bases). The CDR3 is 15 residues long. Trimming pared 6 bases from V and 6 bases from J, leaving 15 bases between. The germline gives CDR1 SNHLY, CDR2 FYNNEI. The CDR3 loop is CASRVFQGFNSPLHF. CDR3 sequence (DNA): TGTGCCAGCAGAGTCTTTCAGGGGTTTAATTCACCCCTCCACTTT.

V gene TRBV9 combines with J gene TRBJ1-6; D possibly corresponds to TRBD1 (6 bases). The germline V and J ends were trimmed by 0 bases and 3 bases, with 7 bases remaining between them. The CDR3 loop spans 15 amino acids. Germline CDR1 and CDR2: SGDLS and YYNGEE. The CDR3 DNA sequence: TGTGCCAGCAGCGTAGAGGGGGACTATAATTCACCCCTCCACTTT. Its protein product is CASSVEGDYNSPLHF.